Following are 2 T cell receptor beta chains from one sample sequenced in a study of graft-versus-host responses after intestinal transplantation. Some clones are missing from TCRdb's copy, which holds only in-frame ones; the method was immunoSEQ multiplex PCR. Here the sample spans about 85,000 clones, roughly four fifths being singletons. These receptors have no known antigen. This material consisted of unstimulated CD8+ T cells sorted from spleen or lymph node cells, taken before intestinal transplant. These receptors were taken from a human donor who received an intestinal transplant.

CDR3 sequence reads: CASSFPGWPDGYTF. CDR3 DNA: TGTGCCAGCAGCTTCCCCGGTTGGCCCGATGGCTACACCTTC. The rearrangement links TRBV13 to TRBJ1-2, with no clear D. V dropped 3 bases and J dropped 6 bases, with 14 bases sitting between them. Germline assignment: CDR1 PRHDT and CDR2 FYEKMQ (reference sequence). This CDR3 spans 14 amino acids.

This clone occurred a few times. The rearrangement uses TRBV7-3 and TRBJ2-6; 8 bases line up with TRBD1. This CDR3 contains 18 residues. V gave up 4 bases and J gave up 0 bases; unmatched junction bases: 8. CDR1 and CDR2 (germline): SGHTA, FQGTGA. CDR3 protein: CASSSQGGDLSGANVLTF. CDR3 DNA sequence: TGTGCCAGCAGCTCACAGGGGGGCGACCTCTCTGGGGCCAACGTCCTGACTTTC. Full variable domain (rest looked up from reference TRBV7-3 and TRBJ2-6): GAGVSQTPSNKVTEKGKYVELRCDPISGHTALYWYRQSLGQGPEFLIYFQGTGAADDSGLPNDRFFAVRPEGSVSTLKIQRTERGDSAVYLCASSSQGGDLSGANVLTFGAGSRLTVL.